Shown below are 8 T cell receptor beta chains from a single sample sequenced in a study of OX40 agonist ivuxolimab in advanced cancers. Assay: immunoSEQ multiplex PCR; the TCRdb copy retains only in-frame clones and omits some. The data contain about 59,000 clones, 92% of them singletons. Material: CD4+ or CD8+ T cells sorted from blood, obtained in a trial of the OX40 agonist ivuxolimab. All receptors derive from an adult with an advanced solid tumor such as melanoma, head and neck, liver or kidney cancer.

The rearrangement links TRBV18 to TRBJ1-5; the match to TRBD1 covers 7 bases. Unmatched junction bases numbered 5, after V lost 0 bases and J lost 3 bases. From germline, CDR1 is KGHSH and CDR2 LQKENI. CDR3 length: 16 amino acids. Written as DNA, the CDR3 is TGTGCCAGCTCACCACCGGGGACAGAGAACAATCAGCCCCAGCATTTT. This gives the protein CASSPPGTENNQPQHF.

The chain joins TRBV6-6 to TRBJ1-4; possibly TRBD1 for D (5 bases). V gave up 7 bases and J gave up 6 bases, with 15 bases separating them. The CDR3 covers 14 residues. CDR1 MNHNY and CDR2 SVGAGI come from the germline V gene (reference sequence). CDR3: CASTPWGSHEKLFF. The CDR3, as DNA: TGTGCCAGCACCCCCTGGGGGAGTCATGAAAAACTGTTTTTT.

CDR3 DNA: TGCGCCAGCAGCCAAGTCTTCGGGGGGGCCGGCAATGAGCAGTTCTTC. Residues: CASSQVFGGAGNEQFF. The rearrangement uses TRBV4-3 and TRBJ2-1; TRBD2 aligns across 8 bases. Looked up from germline, CDR1 is LGHNA and CDR2 is YSLEER. V trimming: 1 base; J trimming: 6 bases; junction bases outside the gene matches: 8. The CDR3 totals 16 residues.

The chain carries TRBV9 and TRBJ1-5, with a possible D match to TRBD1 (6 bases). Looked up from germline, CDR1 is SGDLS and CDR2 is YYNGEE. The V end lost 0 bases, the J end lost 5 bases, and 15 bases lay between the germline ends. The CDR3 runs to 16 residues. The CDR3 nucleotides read TGTGCCAGCAGCGTAGCGGACAGACAAAGGGATCAGCCCCAGCATTTT. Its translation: CASSVADRQRDQPQHF.

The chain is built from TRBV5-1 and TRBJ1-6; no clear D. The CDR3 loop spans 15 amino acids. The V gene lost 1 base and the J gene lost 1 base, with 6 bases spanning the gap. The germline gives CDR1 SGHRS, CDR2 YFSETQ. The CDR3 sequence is CASSLWESYNSPLHF. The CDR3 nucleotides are TGCGCCAGCAGCTTGTGGGAGTCCTATAATTCACCCCTCCACTTT.

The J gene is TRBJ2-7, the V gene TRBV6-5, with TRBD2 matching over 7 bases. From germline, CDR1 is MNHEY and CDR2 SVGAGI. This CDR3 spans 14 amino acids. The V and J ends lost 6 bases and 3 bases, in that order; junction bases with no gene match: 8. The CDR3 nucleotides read TGTGCCAGCAGGCGGTCTAGCGGACGCTACGAGCAGTACGTC. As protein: CASRRSSGRYEQYV.

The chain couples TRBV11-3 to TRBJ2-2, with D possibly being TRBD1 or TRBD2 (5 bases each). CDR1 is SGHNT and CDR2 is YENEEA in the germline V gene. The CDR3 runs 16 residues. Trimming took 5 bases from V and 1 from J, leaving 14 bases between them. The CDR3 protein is CASSPRKGRNTGELFF. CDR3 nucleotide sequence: TGTGCCAGCAGCCCCCGAAAGGGACGGAACACCGGGGAGCTGTTTTTT.

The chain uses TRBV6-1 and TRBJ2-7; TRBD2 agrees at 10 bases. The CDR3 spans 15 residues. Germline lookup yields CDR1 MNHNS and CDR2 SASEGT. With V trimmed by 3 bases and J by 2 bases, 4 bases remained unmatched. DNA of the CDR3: TGTGCCAGCAGTGAGGGGACTAGCGCGACCTACGAGCAGTACGTC. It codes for CASSEGTSATYEQYV.